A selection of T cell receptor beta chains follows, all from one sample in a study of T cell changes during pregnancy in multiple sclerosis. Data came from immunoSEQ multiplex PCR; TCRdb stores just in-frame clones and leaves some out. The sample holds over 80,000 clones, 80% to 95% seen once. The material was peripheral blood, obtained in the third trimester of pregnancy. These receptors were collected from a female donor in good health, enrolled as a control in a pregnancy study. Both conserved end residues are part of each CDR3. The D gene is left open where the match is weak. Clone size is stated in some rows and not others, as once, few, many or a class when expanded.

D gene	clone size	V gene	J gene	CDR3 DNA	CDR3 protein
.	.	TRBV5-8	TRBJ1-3	TGTGCCAGCAGCTTGGTGGGGGCCGGAAACACCATATATTTT	CASSLVGAGNTIYF
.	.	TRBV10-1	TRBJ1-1	TGCGCCAGCAGTGAGTGGGCCCTCATGAACACTGAAGCTTTCTTT	CASSEWALMNTEAFF
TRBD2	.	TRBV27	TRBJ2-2	TGTGCCAGCAGATGGACTAGCGGGGCTGGGGAGCTGTTTTTT	CASRWTSGAGELFF
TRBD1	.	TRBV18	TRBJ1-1	TGTGCCAGCTCACCACGTGGAGGGGGCTGGTTCACTGAAGCTTTCTTT	CASSPRGGGWFTEAFF
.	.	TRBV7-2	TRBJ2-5	TGTGCCAGCAGCTTAGAGGGGCGGGGCCAAGAGACCCAGTACTTC	CASSLEGRGQETQYF
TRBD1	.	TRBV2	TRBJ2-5	TGTGCCAGCAGTAAAAACAGGGGGCGGGGGGAGACCCAGTACTTC	CASSKNRGRGETQYF
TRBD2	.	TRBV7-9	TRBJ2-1	TGTGCCAGCAGCCGAGCTAGCGGCTACCGGAGCTCCTACAATGAGCAGTTCTTC	CASSRASGYRSSYNEQFF
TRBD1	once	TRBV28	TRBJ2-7	TGTGCCAGCAGTCCCCGGACAGGGGGCCGCTACGAGCAGTACTTC	CASSPRTGGRYEQYF
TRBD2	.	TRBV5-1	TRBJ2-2	TGCGCCAGCAGCTCCTTAGCGGGAGGGCCGACCGGGGAGCTGTTTTTT	CASSSLAGGPTGELFF
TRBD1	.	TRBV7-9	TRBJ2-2	TGTGCCAGCAGCCCCCGGACAGGCAACACCGGGGAGCTGTTTTTT	CASSPRTGNTGELFF
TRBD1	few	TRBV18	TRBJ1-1	TGTGCCAGCTCACCCCCGGGACAGGCGAACACTGAAGCTTTCTTT	CASSPPGQANTEAFF
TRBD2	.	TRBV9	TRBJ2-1	TGTGCCAGCAGCTGGGGACTAGCGGACTACAATGAGCAGTTCTTC	CASSWGLADYNEQFF
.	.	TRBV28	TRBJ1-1	TGTGCCTCTCGACTCCTTCTGAACACTGAAGCTTTCTTT	CASRLLLNTEAFF
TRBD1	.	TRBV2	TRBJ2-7	TGTGCCAGCAGTACCGACAGGGCCCCGGGCCACGAGCAGTACTTC	CASSTDRAPGHEQYF
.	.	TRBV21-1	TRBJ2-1	TGTGCCAGCAGCAACATGCTCAGGGGGGGTACTAGCGGCTCCTACAATGAGCAGTTCTTC	CASSNMLRGGTSGSYNEQFF
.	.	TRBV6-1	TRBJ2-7	TGTGCCAGCAGCACTTTACAGGCCTACGAGCAGTACTTC	CASSTLQAYEQYF
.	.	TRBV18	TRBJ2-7	TGTGCCAGCTCACCGCGGGCCCTGGGGAGCTCCTACGAGCAGTACTTC	CASSPRALGSSYEQYF
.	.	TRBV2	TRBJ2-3	TGTGCCAGCATCGGACTTTATTCCACAGATACGCAGTATTTT	CASIGLYSTDTQYF
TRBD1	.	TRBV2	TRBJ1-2	TGTGCCAGCTTCGGGGACAGGGGGGACTATGGCTACACCTTC	CASFGDRGDYGYTF
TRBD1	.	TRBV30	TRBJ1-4	TGTGCCTGGAGCAACCCGGACAGGGGATTTTGGGAACTGTTTTTT	CAWSNPDRGFWELFF
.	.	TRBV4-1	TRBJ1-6	TGCGCCAGCAGCCAAGATCGGGACCGGGACAACCTCCACTTT	CASSQDRDRDNLHF
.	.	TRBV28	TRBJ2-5	TGTGCCAGCAGTACAGGGGGGGGACGCCAAGAGACCCAGTACTTC	CASSTGGGRQETQYF
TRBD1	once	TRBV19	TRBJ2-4	TGTGCCAGTAGTATAGGACAGGGGGGATTTGACATTCAGTACTTC	CASSIGQGGFDIQYF
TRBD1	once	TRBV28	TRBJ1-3	TGTGCCAGCAGTTCGCAGGGACAGGGAAACACCATATATTTT	CASSSQGQGNTIYF
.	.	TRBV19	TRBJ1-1	TGTGCCAGTAGTATTGTGTTGTCGAGCACTGAAGCTTTCTTT	CASSIVLSSTEAFF
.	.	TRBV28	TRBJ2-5	TGTGCCAGCAGCCCCACCGGTCTGGAGACCCAGTACTTC	CASSPTGLETQYF
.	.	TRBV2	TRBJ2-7	TGTGCCAGCTCGCGGACAGACTACGAGCAGTACTTC	CASSRTDYEQYF
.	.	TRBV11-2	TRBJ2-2	TGTGCCAGCACCCCCACCCCCCTAGGGGAGCTGTTTTTT	CASTPTPLGELFF
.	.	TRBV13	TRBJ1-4	TGTGCCAGCAGCCGGTTTGGGGGGGCGCAGGGTGAAAAACTGTTTTTT	CASSRFGGAQGEKLFF
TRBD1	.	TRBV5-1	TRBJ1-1	TGCGCCAGCAGCTCGGCAGGGGGCTACACTGAAGCTTTCTTT	CASSSAGGYTEAFF
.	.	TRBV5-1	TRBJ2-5	TGCGCCAGCAGCCTGGACAGCCACCAAGAGACCCAGTACTTC	CASSLDSHQETQYF
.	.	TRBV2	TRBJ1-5	TGTGCCAGCTCCCGGGACATGTACAATCAGCCCCAGCATTTT	CASSRDMYNQPQHF
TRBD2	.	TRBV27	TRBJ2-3	TGTGCCAGCACCGGGAGGGCCAGGACAGATACGCAGTATTTT	CASTGRARTDTQYF
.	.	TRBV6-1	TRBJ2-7	TGTGCCAGCAGTGATGGACACCCATACGAGCAGTACTTC	CASSDGHPYEQYF
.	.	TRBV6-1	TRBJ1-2	TGTGCCAGTAGTGGACGGAACCATACCCTAGTATACTATGGCTACACCTTC	CASSGRNHTLVYYGYTF
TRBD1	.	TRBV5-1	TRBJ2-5	TGCGCCAGCAGCACCGGGACAGGGGAGACCCAGTACTTC	CASSTGTGETQYF
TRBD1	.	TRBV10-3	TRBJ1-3	TGTGCCATCAGTCATCCTGATCAGGGGGCTGGAAACACCATATATTTT	CAISHPDQGAGNTIYF
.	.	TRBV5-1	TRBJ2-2	TGCGCCAGCAGCTTAGGACATGCGAACACCGGGGAGCTGTTTTTT	CASSLGHANTGELFF
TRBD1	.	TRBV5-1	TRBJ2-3	TGCGCCAGCAAAACTGGGACAGTTAGCACAGATACGCAGTATTTT	CASKTGTVSTDTQYF